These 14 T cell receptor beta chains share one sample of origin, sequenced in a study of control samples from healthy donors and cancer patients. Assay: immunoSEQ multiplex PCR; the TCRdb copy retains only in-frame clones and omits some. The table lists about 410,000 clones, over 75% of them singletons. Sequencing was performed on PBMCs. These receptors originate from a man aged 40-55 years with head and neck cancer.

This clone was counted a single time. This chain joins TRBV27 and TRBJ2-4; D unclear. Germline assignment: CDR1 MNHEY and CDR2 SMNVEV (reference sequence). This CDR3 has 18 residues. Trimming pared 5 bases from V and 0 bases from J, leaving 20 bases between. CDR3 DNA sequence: TGTGCCAGCAGTGGTACTTCGGATGCCGACTTAGCCAAAAACATTCAGTACTTC. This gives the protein CASSGTSDADLAKNIQYF.

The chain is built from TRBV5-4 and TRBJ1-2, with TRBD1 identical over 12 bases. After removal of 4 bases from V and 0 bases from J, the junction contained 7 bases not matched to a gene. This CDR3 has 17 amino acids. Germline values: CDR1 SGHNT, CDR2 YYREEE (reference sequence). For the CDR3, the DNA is TGTGCCAGCAGCGGGGACAGGGGGCTGGTAGCTAACTATGGCTACACCTTC. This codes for CASSGDRGLVANYGYTF.

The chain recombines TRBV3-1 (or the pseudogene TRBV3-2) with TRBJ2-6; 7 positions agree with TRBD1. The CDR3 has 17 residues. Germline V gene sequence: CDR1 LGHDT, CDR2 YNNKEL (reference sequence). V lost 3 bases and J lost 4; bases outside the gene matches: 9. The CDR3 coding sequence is TGTGCCAGCAGCCATTCTCCGGGACAGCGAGGGGCCAACGTCCTGACTTTC. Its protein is CASSHSPGQRGANVLTF.

The CDR3 coding sequence is TGTGCCAGCAGTTACAGGACAGGGAACACTGAAGCTTTCTTT. Encoded protein: CASSYRTGNTEAFF. The V and J genes are TRBV6-6 and TRBJ1-1, with 7 bases that match TRBD1. This CDR3 comprises 14 residues. Unmatched junction bases numbered 1, after V lost 2 bases and J lost 1 base. Germline V lookup: CDR1 MNHNY, CDR2 SVGAGI (reference sequence).

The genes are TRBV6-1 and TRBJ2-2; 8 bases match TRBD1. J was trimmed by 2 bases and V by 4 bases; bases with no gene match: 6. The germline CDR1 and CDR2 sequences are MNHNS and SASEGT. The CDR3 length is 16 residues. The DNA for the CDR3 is TGTGCCAGCAGTGCCGAGACAGGGGCCAACACCGGGGAGCTGTTTTTT. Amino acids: CASSAETGANTGELFF.

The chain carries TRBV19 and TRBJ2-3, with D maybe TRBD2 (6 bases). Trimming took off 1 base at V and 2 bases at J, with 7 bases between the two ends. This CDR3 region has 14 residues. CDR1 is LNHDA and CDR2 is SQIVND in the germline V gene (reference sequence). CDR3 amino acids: CASSIGGDTDTQYF. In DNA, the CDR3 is TGTGCCAGTAGTATAGGGGGGGACACAGATACGCAGTATTTT.

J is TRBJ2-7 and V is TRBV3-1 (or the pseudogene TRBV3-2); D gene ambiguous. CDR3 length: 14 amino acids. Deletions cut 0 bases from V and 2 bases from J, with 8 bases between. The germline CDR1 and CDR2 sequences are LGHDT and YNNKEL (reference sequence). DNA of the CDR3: TGTGCCAGCAGCCAAGATTACTTAGCCTACGAGCAGTACTTC. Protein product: CASSQDYLAYEQYF.

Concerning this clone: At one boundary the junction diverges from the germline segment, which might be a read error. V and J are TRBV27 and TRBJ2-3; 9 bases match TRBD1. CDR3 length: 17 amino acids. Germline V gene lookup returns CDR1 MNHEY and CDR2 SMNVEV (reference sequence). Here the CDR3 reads CASSARRTGAITNTQYF. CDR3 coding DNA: TGTGCCAGCAGTGCACGTAGGACAGGGGCGATCACAAATACGCAGTATTTT.

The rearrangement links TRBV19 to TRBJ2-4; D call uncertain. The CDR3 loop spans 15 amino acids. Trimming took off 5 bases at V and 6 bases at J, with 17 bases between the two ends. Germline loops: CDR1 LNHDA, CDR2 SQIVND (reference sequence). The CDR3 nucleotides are TGTGCCAGTAGTCTTCAGGCACATCTAGTAAACATTCAGTACTTC. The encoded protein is CASSLQAHLVNIQYF.

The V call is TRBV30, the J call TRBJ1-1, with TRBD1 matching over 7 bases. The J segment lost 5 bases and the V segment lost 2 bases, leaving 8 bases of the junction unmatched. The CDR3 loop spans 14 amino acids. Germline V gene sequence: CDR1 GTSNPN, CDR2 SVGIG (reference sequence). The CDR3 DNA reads TGTGCCTGGAGTATCCACCGACAGGGAACTGAAGCTTTCTTT. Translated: CAWSIHRQGTEAFF.

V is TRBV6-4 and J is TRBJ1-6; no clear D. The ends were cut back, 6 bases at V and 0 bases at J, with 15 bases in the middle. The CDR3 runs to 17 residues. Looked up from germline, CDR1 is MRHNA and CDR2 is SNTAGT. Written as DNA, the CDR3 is TGTGCCAGCAGCCCAACAGTACCGAGCTCCTATAATTCACCCCTCCACTTT. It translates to CASSPTVPSSYNSPLHF.

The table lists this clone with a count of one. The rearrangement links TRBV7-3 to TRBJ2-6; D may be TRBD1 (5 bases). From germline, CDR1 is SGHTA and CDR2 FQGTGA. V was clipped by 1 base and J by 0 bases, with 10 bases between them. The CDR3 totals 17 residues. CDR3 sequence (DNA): TGTGCCAGCAGCTTAAGGGGCGACAGCTCTGGGGCCAACGTCCTGACTTTC. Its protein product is CASSLRGDSSGANVLTF.

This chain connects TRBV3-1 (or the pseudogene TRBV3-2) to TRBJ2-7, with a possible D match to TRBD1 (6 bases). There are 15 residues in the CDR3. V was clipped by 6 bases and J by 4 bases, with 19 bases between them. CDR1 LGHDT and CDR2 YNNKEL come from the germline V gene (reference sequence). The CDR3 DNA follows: TGTGCCAGCAGTCTGTCGCCATGGGGGCGTTACGAGCAGTACTTC. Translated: CASSLSPWGRYEQYF.

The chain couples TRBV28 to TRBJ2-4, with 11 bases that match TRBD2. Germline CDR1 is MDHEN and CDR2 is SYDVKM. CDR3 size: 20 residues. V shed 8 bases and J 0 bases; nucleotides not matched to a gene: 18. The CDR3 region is CASGTNPGLAAYLAKNIQYF. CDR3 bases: TGTGCCAGCGGAACCAATCCGGGACTAGCGGCGTACCTAGCCAAAAACATTCAGTACTTC.